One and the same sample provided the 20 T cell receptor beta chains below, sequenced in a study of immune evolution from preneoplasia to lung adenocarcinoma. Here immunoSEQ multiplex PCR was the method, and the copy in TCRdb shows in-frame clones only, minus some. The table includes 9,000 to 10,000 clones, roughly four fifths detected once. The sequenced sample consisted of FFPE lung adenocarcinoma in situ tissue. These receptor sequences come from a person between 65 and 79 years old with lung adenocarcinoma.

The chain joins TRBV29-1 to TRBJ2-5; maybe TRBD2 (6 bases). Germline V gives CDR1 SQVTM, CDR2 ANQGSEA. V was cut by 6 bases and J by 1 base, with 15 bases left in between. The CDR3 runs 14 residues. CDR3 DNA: TGCAGCGTGGGGTTGGGGGGTGGCCAAGAGACCCAGTACTTC. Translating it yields CSVGLGGGQETQYF.

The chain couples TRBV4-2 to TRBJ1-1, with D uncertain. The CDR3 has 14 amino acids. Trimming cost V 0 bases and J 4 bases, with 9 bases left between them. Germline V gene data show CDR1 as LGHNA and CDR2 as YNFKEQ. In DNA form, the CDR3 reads TGTGCCAGCAGCCAAGATTGGACGAGCACTGAAGCTTTCTTT. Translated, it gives CASSQDWTSTEAFF.

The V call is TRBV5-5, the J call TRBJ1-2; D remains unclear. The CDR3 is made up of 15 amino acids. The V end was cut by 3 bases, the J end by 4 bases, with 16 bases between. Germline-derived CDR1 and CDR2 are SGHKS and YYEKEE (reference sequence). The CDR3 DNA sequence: TGTGCCAGCAGCTCGTCCGGCCCGGTAGGCTATGGCTACACCTTC. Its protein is CASSSSGPVGYGYTF.

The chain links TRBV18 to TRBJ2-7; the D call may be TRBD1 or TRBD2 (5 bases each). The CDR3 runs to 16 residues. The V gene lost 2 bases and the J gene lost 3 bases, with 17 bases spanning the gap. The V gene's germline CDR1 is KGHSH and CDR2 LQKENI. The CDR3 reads CASSPNLQGEGYEQYF. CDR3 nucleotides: TGTGCCAGCTCACCAAACCTGCAGGGTGAGGGCTACGAGCAGTACTTC.

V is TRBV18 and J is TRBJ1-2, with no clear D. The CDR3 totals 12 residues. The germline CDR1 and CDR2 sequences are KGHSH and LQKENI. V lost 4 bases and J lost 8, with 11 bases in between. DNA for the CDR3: TGTGCCAGCTCACTTTCTATTGAAGGCTACACCTTC. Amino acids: CASSLSIEGYTF.

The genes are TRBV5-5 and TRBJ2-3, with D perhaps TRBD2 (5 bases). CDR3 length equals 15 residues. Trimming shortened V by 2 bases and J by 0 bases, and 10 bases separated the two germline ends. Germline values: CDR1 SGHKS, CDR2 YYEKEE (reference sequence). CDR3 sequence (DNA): TGTGCCAGCAGCTTTAGCGAGAGCAGCACAGATACGCAGTATTTT. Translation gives CASSFSESSTDTQYF.

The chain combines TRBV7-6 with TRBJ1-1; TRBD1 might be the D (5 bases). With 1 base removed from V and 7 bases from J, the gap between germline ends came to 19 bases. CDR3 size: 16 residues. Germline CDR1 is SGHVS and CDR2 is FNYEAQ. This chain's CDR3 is CASSLGTRGVLGEAFF. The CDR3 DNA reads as TGTGCCAGCAGCTTAGGAACAAGGGGCGTTCTTGGTGAAGCTTTCTTT.

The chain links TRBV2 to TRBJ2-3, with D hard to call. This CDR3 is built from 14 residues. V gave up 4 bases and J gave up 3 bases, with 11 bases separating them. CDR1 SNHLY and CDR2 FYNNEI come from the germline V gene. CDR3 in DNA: TGTGCCAGCAGTGTGGGGATATCGACAGATACGCAGTATTTT. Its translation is CASSVGISTDTQYF.

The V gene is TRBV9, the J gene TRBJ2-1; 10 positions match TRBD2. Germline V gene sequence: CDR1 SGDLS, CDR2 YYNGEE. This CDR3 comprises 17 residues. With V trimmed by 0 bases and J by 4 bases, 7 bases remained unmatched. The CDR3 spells CASSVDLAGAPYNEQFF. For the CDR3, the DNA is TGTGCCAGCAGCGTAGATCTAGCGGGGGCTCCATACAATGAGCAGTTCTTC. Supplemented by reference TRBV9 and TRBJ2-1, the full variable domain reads DSGVTQTPKHLITATGQRVTLRCSPRSGDLSVYWYQQSLDQGLQFLIQYYNGEERAKGNILERFSAQQFPDLHSELNLSSLELGDSALYFCASSVDLAGAPYNEQFFGPGTRLTVL.

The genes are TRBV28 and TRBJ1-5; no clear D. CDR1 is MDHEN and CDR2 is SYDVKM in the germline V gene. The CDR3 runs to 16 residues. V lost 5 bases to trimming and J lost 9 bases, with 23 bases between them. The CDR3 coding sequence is TGTGCCAGCAGTCATAACCGGGCCGGGGATGGAAGGCCCCAGCATTTT. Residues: CASSHNRAGDGRPQHF.

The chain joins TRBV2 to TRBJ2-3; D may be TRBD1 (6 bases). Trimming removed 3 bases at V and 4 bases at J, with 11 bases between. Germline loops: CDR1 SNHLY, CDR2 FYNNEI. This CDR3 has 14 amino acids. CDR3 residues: CASSDGEGADTQYF. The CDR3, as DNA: TGTGCCAGCAGTGACGGCGAGGGGGCAGATACGCAGTATTTT.

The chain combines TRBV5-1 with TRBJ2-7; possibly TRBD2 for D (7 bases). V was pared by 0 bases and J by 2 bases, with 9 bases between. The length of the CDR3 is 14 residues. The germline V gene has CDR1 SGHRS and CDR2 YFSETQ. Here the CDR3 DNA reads TGCGCCAGCAGCTTGGGCGGGGGCACCTACGAGCAGTACTTC. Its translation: CASSLGGGTYEQYF.

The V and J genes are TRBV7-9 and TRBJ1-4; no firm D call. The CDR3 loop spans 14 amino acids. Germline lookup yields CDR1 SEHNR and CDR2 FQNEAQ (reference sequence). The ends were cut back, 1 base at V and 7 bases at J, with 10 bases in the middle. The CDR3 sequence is CASSLGVGFEKLFF. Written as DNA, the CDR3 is TGTGCCAGCAGCTTAGGTGTTGGATTTGAAAAACTGTTTTTT.

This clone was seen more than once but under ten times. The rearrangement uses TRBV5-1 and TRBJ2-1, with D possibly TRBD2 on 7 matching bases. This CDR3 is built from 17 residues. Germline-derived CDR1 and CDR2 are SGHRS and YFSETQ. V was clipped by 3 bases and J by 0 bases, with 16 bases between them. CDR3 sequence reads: CASSWRGGGISYNEQFF. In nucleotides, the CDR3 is TGCGCCAGCAGCTGGCGGGGAGGGGGGATCTCCTACAATGAGCAGTTCTTC.

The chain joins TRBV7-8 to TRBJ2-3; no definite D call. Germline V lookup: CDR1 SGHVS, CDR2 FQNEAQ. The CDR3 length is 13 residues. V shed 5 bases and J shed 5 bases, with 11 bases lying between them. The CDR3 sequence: CASSPGLEDTQYF. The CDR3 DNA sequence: TGTGCCAGCAGCCCTGGCTTGGAAGATACGCAGTATTTT.

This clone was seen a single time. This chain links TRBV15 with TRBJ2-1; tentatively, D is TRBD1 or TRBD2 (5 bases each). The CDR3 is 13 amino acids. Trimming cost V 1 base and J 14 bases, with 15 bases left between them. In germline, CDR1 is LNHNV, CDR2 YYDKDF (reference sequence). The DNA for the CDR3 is TGTGCCACCAGCAGAGCCAGGGACGTCCAGGAGTTCTTC. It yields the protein CATSRARDVQEFF.

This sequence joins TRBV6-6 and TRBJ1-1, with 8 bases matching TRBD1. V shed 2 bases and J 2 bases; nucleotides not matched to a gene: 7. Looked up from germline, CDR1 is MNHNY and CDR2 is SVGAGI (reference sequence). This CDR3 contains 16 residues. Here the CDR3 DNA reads TGTGCCAGCAGTTACAAAACCGGGACAGGCAACACTGAAGCTTTCTTT. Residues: CASSYKTGTGNTEAFF.

CDR3 DNA sequence: TGCGCCAGCAGGTTAGGACAGTTAACTGAAGCTTTCTTT. Translating it yields CASRLGQLTEAFF. This sequence joins TRBV10-2 and TRBJ1-1; a weak D match, TRBD1 (6 bases). The CDR3 extends over 13 amino acids. Per the germline V gene, CDR1 is WSHSY and CDR2 is SAAADI. Trimming took off 6 bases at V and 5 bases at J, with 13 bases between the two ends.

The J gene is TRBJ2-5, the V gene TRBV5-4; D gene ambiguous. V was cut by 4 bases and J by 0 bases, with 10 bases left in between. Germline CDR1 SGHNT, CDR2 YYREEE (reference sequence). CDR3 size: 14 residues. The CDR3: CASSPPRNQETQYF. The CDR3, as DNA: TGTGCCAGCAGCCCCCCACGAAACCAAGAGACCCAGTACTTC. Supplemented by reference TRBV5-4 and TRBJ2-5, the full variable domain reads ETGVTQSPTHLIKTRGQQVTLRCSSQSGHNTVSWYQQALGQGPQFIFQYYREEENGRGNFPPRFSGLQFPNYSSELNVNALELDDSALYLCASSPPRNQETQYFGPGTRLLVL.

The CDR3, as DNA: TGTGCCAGTAGTATTTTCCAAGGGGCCCCCAGCTCCTACGAGCAGTACTTC. Its translation: CASSIFQGAPSSYEQYF. The chain links TRBV19 to TRBJ2-7; TRBD1 might be the D (5 bases). Germline lookup yields CDR1 LNHDA and CDR2 SQIVND (reference sequence). The CDR3 extends over 17 amino acids. Trimming removed 3 bases from V and 0 bases from J, with 18 bases in between.